Shown below are 21 T cell receptor beta chains from a single sample sequenced in a study of CD8 T cells in ankylosing spondylitis. TCRdb re-derived calls from the 5' RACE reads in MiXCR, one entry per CDR3 protein. The sample lists approximately 250,000 distinct CDR3 sequences, about 10% occurring once. The source material was blood, either unsorted or a sorted T cell fraction (not recorded which). These receptors came from a male donor with ankylosing spondylitis or in good health (not recorded which).

This clonotype was observed many times. This chain links TRBV12-3 or TRBV12-4 with TRBJ2-7, with 7 nucleotides matching TRBD1. Losses at the gene ends were 9 bases for V and 2 bases for J; bases not matched to a gene: 1. The CDR3 is made up of 11 amino acids. The CDR3 sequence: CASQGAYEQYF. The CDR3 DNA is TGTGCCAGTCAGGGGGCCTACGAGCAGTACTTC.

Of note for this clonotype: A much larger clone differs from this one at a single base, so this may be a read error. CDR3 DNA: TGTACCAGCAGTTTGCGAGGAGCGTTCCTAAGGGGGAACACCGGGGAGCTGTTTTTT. This encodes CTSSLRGAFLRGNTGELFF. The gene calls are TRBV12-3 or TRBV12-4 and TRBJ2-2; D might be TRBD1 (5 bases). The CDR3 contains 19 residues.

This clonotype was detected ten times or more. The chain uses TRBV20-1 and TRBJ2-3; TRBD2 matches 8 bases. Per germline, CDR1 DFQATT and CDR2 SNEGSKA (reference sequence). CDR3 length: 18 residues. V trimming: 6 bases; J trimming: 3 bases; junction bases outside the gene matches: 20. The CDR3 region has the DNA TGCAGTGCCCCGAGGATCGGGGGGGCGCCTCCCCATACAGATACGCAGTATTTT. Translating gives CSAPRIGGAPPHTDTQYF.

This clonotype was observed many times. J is TRBJ2-2 and V is TRBV12-3 or TRBV12-4; either TRBD1 or TRBD2 may fit D (5 bases each). The CDR3 runs 14 residues. Trimming removed 4 bases at V and 4 bases at J, with 10 bases between. The CDR3 sequence is CASSSGRPTGELFF. DNA of the CDR3: TGTGCCAGCAGTTCGGGACGGCCCACCGGGGAGCTGTTTTTT.

The chain couples TRBV12-3 or TRBV12-4 to TRBJ2-7; possible D gene TRBD2, 5 bases. The germline V and J ends were trimmed by 7 bases and 2 bases, with 12 bases remaining between them. The CDR3 spans 13 residues. The DNA for the CDR3 is TGTGCCAGCACCAGAGGGATCCCCTACGAGCAGTACTTC. Translated, it gives CASTRGIPYEQYF.

The table lists this clonotype with a few counts. The chain carries TRBV7-9 and TRBJ2-2; D is ambiguous. Germline CDR1 reads SEHNR; CDR2 reads FQNEAQ (reference sequence). The CDR3 is made up of 15 amino acids. Between the trimmed V and J ends, which lost 4 bases and 3 bases, there was a span of 12 bases. The CDR3 DNA is TGTGCCAGCAGCTGGCGCGGAAGAGACACCGGGGAGCTGTTTTTT. Amino acid sequence: CASSWRGRDTGELFF.

The chain combines TRBV29-1 with TRBJ1-2, with a tentative D call TRBD1 (5 bases). CDR1 SQVTM and CDR2 ANQGSEA come from the germline V gene. V gave up 7 bases and J gave up 4 bases, with 19 bases separating them. The CDR3 is 14 residues long. For the CDR3, the DNA is TGCAGCGCCGCCACTCGGGACCAAGGCTATGGCTACACCTTC. Translating gives CSAATRDQGYGYTF.

This clonotype was observed at least ten times. The V and J genes are TRBV6-1 and TRBJ2-1; D unclear. This CDR3 is built from 15 residues. V was shortened by 7 bases and J by 0 bases, with 13 bases between the two germline ends. CDR1 and CDR2 (germline): MNHNS, SASEGT. The chain's CDR3 is CASTIAHSSYNEQFF. Here the CDR3 DNA reads TGTGCCAGCACGATCGCTCACAGCTCCTACAATGAGCAGTTCTTC.

Ten or more counts support this clonotype. V and J are TRBV6-1 and TRBJ1-3; no firm D call. The CDR3 contains 15 residues. The germline CDR1 and CDR2 sequences are MNHNS and SASEGT. Trimming took off 6 bases at V and 4 bases at J, with 16 bases between the two ends. CDR3 amino acids: CASSSQRRQGNTIYF. CDR3 sequence (DNA): TGTGCCAGCAGCTCACAGCGGAGGCAGGGAAACACCATATATTTT.

This clonotype showed up many times. In DNA form, the CDR3 reads TGTGCCAGCAGTTTGCATAGTAACCTCGCCTACGAGCAGTACTTC. Protein product: CASSLHSNLAYEQYF. The chain combines TRBV28 with TRBJ2-7; no clear D. The CDR3 runs 15 residues. Trimming took off 3 bases at V and 2 bases at J, with 14 bases between the two ends. Germline assignment: CDR1 MDHEN and CDR2 SYDVKM.

The table lists this clonotype with a few counts. The chain has TRBV20-1 and TRBJ1-1; D unresolved. CDR1 is DFQATT and CDR2 is SNEGSKA in the germline V gene (reference sequence). Trimming pared 0 bases from V and 3 bases from J, leaving 8 bases between. This CDR3 comprises 13 residues. DNA for the CDR3: TGCAGTGCTAGAGATTCCCCGGACACTGAAGCTTTCTTT. This codes for CSARDSPDTEAFF.

This clonotype was counted only a few times. J is TRBJ1-1 and V is TRBV12-3 or TRBV12-4; D might be TRBD1 (5 bases). The CDR3 is 14 residues long. Trimming stripped 5 bases from V and 11 bases from J, with 21 bases between. The CDR3 coding sequence is TGTGCCAGCAGTCCTATCCCCACAGGATTGGAGGCTTTCTTT. This translates into CASSPIPTGLEAFF.

This clonotype was seen more than once but under ten times. Germline and junction disagree at one end, which may indicate a read error. The chain is built from TRBV2 and TRBJ2-1, with unresolved D. The germline gives CDR1 SNHLY, CDR2 FYNNEI. This CDR3 spans 13 amino acids. Written as DNA, the CDR3 is TGTACCAGCACTGCCCTCGTTTACAATGAGCAGTTCTTC. It specifies CTSTALVYNEQFF. The complete variable domain, with remaining parts taken from reference TRBV2 and TRBJ2-1, reads EPEVTQTPSHQVTQMGQEVILRCVPISNHLYFYWYRQILGQKVEFLVSFYNNEISEKSEIFDDQFSVERPDGSNFTLKIRSTKLEDSAMYFCTSTALVYNEQFFGPGTRLTVL.

This clonotype was seen at least ten times. The CDR3 region is CASRGTYEQYF. The CDR3, as DNA: TGTGCCAGCAGGGGTACCTACGAGCAGTACTTC. The chain has TRBV7-2 and TRBJ2-7, with unresolved D. CDR3 length: 11 amino acids. Germline CDR1 is SGHTA and CDR2 is FQGNSA. V was trimmed by 6 bases and J by 2 bases, leaving 5 bases between them.

This clonotype was observed at least ten times. This chain links TRBV5-6 with TRBJ2-1, with TRBD2 matching 13 bases. Germline trimming cut 4 bases from V and 7 bases from J; bases unmatched to any gene: 2. The CDR3 loop spans 14 amino acids. Germline loops: CDR1 SGHDT, CDR2 YYEEEE. The CDR3 DNA is TGTGCCAGCAGCCGGACTAGCGGGAGTAATGAGCAGTTCTTC. Its translation is CASSRTSGSNEQFF.

This clonotype was recorded a few times. This chain links TRBV29-1 with TRBJ1-5, with TRBD1 matching 9 bases. CDR3 length equals 15 residues. V dropped 4 bases and J dropped 4; count of bases not matched to a gene: 8. CDR1 and CDR2 from the germline V gene are SQVTM and ANQGSEA. The CDR3 here is CSVGYGTGQNQPQHF. CDR3 in DNA: TGCAGCGTTGGATACGGGACAGGGCAGAATCAGCCCCAGCATTTT.

The rearrangement links TRBV12-3 or TRBV12-4 to TRBJ2-3; 9 bases line up with TRBD1. J gave up 3 bases and V 3 bases, and 4 bases lay outside the gene matches. The CDR3 extends over 15 amino acids. CDR3 loop: CASSLGTGRTDTQYF. CDR3 bases: TGTGCCAGCAGTTTGGGGACAGGGCGGACAGATACGCAGTATTTT.

The sample holds many counts of this clonotype. V gene TRBV7-2 combines with J gene TRBJ1-2; D unclear. V was shortened by 0 bases and J by 3 bases, with 14 bases between the two germline ends. Germline loops: CDR1 SGHTA, CDR2 FQGNSA. The CDR3 consists of 16 residues. The CDR3 DNA reads TGTGCCAGCAGCTTAGCGCTTGTTGGGGTTGACTATGGCTACACCTTC. The encoded protein is CASSLALVGVDYGYTF.

This clonotype has only a few counts. The chain uses TRBV14 and TRBJ2-2, with D possibly TRBD2 on 6 matching bases. CDR1 and CDR2 from the germline V gene are SGHDN and FVKESK. The CDR3 runs 15 residues. Between the trimmed V and J ends, which lost 6 bases and 5 bases, there was a span of 16 bases. DNA of the CDR3: TGTGCCAGCAGTCCCCCCCGGGGGAAGACCGGGGAGCTGTTTTTT. Encoded protein: CASSPPRGKTGELFF.

This clonotype occurred many times. This chain uses TRBV6-1 with TRBJ2-7, with D possibly being TRBD2 (6 bases). V was clipped by 4 bases and J by 0 bases, with 10 bases between them. Germline loops: CDR1 MNHNS, CDR2 SASEGT. CDR3 length: 14 amino acids. The CDR3 spells CASSVGGISYEQYF. The CDR3 DNA reads as TGTGCCAGCAGTGTTGGAGGGATCTCCTACGAGCAGTACTTC.

The chain combines TRBV10-3 with TRBJ2-7; D call uncertain. V lost 7 bases, J lost 2 bases, and 15 bases lay in between. The CDR3 consists of 14 residues. Germline V CDR1 and CDR2: ENHRY, SYGVKD. The CDR3 DNA follows: TGTGCCATCAAAAGGGTTACAGATACCTACGAGCAGTACTTC. As protein: CAIKRVTDTYEQYF.